Here is one TCR beta chain with its context. The TCR beta repertoire was assessed by survey-level immunoSEQ sequencing. The table came from immunoSEQ multiplex PCR; TCRdb's copy has only in-frame clones and leaves some out. The profile shows 55,000 to 70,000 clones, roughly 95% of them singletons. Per the germline V gene, CDR1 is LNHDA and CDR2 is SQIVND (reference sequence). This CDR3 comprises 14 residues. V trimming: 9 bases; J trimming: 0 bases; junction bases outside the gene matches: 7. The sequenced sample was PBMCs. This receptor was taken from a middle-aged man with rheumatoid arthritis. The rearrangement joins TRBV19 to TRBJ2-7, with TRBD1 identical over 8 bases. CDR3 sequence: CASRQGPSSYEQYF. The CDR3 coding sequence is TGTGCCAGCCGACAGGGGCCCAGCTCCTACGAGCAGTACTTC.